A selection of T cell receptor beta chains follows, all from one sample in a study of cytomegalovirus exposure and HLA in healthy donors. TCRdb's copy holds only in-frame clones and misses some; the assay was immunoSEQ multiplex PCR. The profile shows around 180,000 clones, about 80% of them singletons. Input material: PBMCs. These receptors originate from a woman aged 25 to 39 in good health and CMV-seropositive. CDR3s include the opening cysteine and the closing phenylalanine or tryptophan.

CDR3 | V
CASSPWWGVDQPQHF | TRBV7-2
CASSPSRTQETQYF | TRBV7-2
CASSQNPGHRTEGGGNTIYF | TRBV23-1
CASSPKTSGRAEYF | TRBV6-1
CASSVGHQSYEQYF | TRBV9
CASKTGTGANYGYTF | TRBV2
CASSQEQWGPYEQYF | TRBV4-2
CATSRVGRTYEQYF | TRBV15
CASSPPGSRGYF | TRBV28
CASSLPEAGANVLTF | TRBV28
CASSWSVGEGNNEQFF | TRBV5-1
CASSLTGDTGELFF | TRBV5-1
CASIRTGGGADTQYF | TRBV6-5
CASSRLAGVSEQYF | TRBV14
CASSLVALSTDTQYF | TRBV5-5
CASSQGTEGNTEAFF | TRBV2